These T cell receptor beta chains were read from a single sample in a study of blood T cell repertoires in COVID-19. The method was immunoSEQ multiplex PCR; TCRdb's version includes in-frame clones alone and lacks a portion of them. The sample yields just under 80,000 clones, about 80% seen once. The sequencing sample was made of peripheral blood. The origin of the receptors is a woman between 65 and 79 years old with acute or convalescent COVID-19. The CDR3 runs from the conserved cysteine through the conserved F or W. A D gene is named only where the DNA matches it firmly. Clone size is given for some rows only: seen once, a few or many times, or a class if the clone is expanded.

V gene: TRBV9; J gene: TRBJ2-7; clone size: -; D gene: TRBD2; CDR3 protein: CASTPTSGTIYEQYF; CDR3 DNA: TGTGCCAGCACCCCGACTAGCGGGACAATTTACGAGCAGTACTTC
V gene: TRBV15; J gene: TRBJ1-2; clone size: -; D gene: -; CDR3 protein: CATSRGARPYGYTF; CDR3 DNA: TGTGCCACCAGCAGAGGGGCCCGGCCCTATGGCTACACCTTC
V gene: TRBV7-9; J gene: TRBJ1-1; clone size: -; D gene: -; CDR3 protein: CASSLGGEAFF; CDR3 DNA: TGTGCCAGCAGCCTAGGAGGTGAAGCTTTCTTT
V gene: TRBV5-6; J gene: TRBJ1-2; clone size: -; D gene: TRBD1; CDR3 protein: CASSLRQGVGYGYTF; CDR3 DNA: TGTGCCAGCAGCTTGCGACAGGGGGTAGGCTATGGCTACACCTTC
V gene: TRBV6-2/TRBV6-3; J gene: TRBJ2-1; clone size: -; D gene: TRBD2; CDR3 protein: CASSYAAGGSDEQFF; CDR3 DNA: TGTGCCAGCAGTTACGCGGCGGGGGGGAGCGATGAGCAGTTCTTC
V gene: TRBV24-1; J gene: TRBJ2-7; clone size: once; D gene: TRBD2; CDR3 protein: CATSPSGGTYEQYF; CDR3 DNA: TGTGCCACCAGTCCTAGCGGGGGGACCTACGAGCAGTACTTC
V gene: TRBV11-3; J gene: TRBJ1-2; clone size: -; D gene: TRBD1; CDR3 protein: CASSLGRDSTNYGYTF; CDR3 DNA: TGTGCCAGCAGCTTAGGCAGGGACAGTACTAACTATGGCTACACCTTC
V gene: TRBV3-1/TRBV3-2; J gene: TRBJ1-6; clone size: -; D gene: TRBD1; CDR3 protein: CASSQGQGQGSPLHF; CDR3 DNA: TGTGCCAGCAGCCAGGGACAGGGACAAGGGTCACCCCTCCACTTT
V gene: TRBV7-8; J gene: TRBJ2-5; clone size: -; D gene: -; CDR3 protein: CASSSRFIEETQYF; CDR3 DNA: TGTGCCAGCAGCTCGAGATTCATAGAAGAGACCCAGTACTTC
V gene: TRBV4-3; J gene: TRBJ2-3; clone size: -; D gene: TRBD2; CDR3 protein: CASSQDIRAGGRDTQYF; CDR3 DNA: TGCGCCAGCAGCCAAGATATACGAGCGGGGGGGCGAGATACGCAGTATTTT
V gene: TRBV14; J gene: TRBJ1-2; clone size: few; D gene: -; CDR3 protein: CASSQGGSYGYTF; CDR3 DNA: TGTGCCAGCAGCCAAGGGGGCAGCTATGGCTACACCTTC
V gene: TRBV29-1; J gene: TRBJ1-1; clone size: -; D gene: TRBD1; CDR3 protein: CSVEDGGRQGEAFF; CDR3 DNA: TGCAGCGTTGAAGACGGGGGAAGACAGGGTGAAGCTTTCTTT
V gene: TRBV21-1; J gene: TRBJ1-1; clone size: -; D gene: -; CDR3 protein: CASPGNGTEAFF; CDR3 DNA: TGTGCCAGCCCAGGGAATGGCACTGAAGCTTTCTTT
V gene: TRBV24-1; J gene: TRBJ2-2; clone size: -; D gene: -; CDR3 protein: CATRSGVGQANTGELFF; CDR3 DNA: TGTGCCACCAGGTCGGGGGTAGGGCAGGCGAACACCGGGGAGCTGTTTTTT
V gene: TRBV9; J gene: TRBJ1-1; clone size: many; D gene: -; CDR3 protein: CASSGESENTEAFF; CDR3 DNA: TGTGCCAGCAGCGGCGAAAGTGAGAACACTGAAGCTTTCTTT
V gene: TRBV6-5; J gene: TRBJ2-7; clone size: once; D gene: TRBD1; CDR3 protein: CASSVNRGTGEQYF; CDR3 DNA: TGTGCCAGCAGCGTGAACAGGGGGACTGGCGAGCAGTACTTC
V gene: TRBV2; J gene: TRBJ2-5; clone size: -; D gene: TRBD1; CDR3 protein: CASRGTGQETQYF; CDR3 DNA: TGTGCCAGCAGGGGGACAGGTCAAGAGACCCAGTACTTC
V gene: TRBV12-3/TRBV12-4; J gene: TRBJ2-5; clone size: -; D gene: -; CDR3 protein: CASSSSSYETQYF; CDR3 DNA: TGTGCCAGCAGTTCTAGTAGCTATGAGACCCAGTACTTC
V gene: TRBV11-1; J gene: TRBJ1-1; clone size: -; D gene: -; CDR3 protein: CASSLDQGLNTEAFF; CDR3 DNA: TGTGCCAGCAGCTTAGACCAGGGGTTGAACACTGAAGCTTTCTTT
V gene: TRBV24-1; J gene: TRBJ2-3; clone size: once; D gene: -; CDR3 protein: CATSDSGLNTDTQYF; CDR3 DNA: TGTGCCACCAGTGACTCTGGACTCAACACAGATACGCAGTATTTT
V gene: TRBV27; J gene: TRBJ2-7; clone size: -; D gene: -; CDR3 protein: CASSLGLGREQYF; CDR3 DNA: TGTGCCAGCAGTTTAGGATTGGGGCGGGAGCAGTACTTC
V gene: TRBV2; J gene: TRBJ1-1; clone size: -; D gene: -; CDR3 protein: CASTTGWGTEAFF; CDR3 DNA: TGTGCCAGCACCACAGGGTGGGGCACTGAAGCTTTCTTT
V gene: TRBV3-1/TRBV3-2; J gene: TRBJ1-4; clone size: -; D gene: TRBD1; CDR3 protein: CASSPRTGFEKLFF; CDR3 DNA: TGTGCCAGCAGCCCGCGGACAGGGTTTGAAAAACTGTTTTTT
V gene: TRBV7-3; J gene: TRBJ2-1; clone size: -; D gene: -; CDR3 protein: CASSLERGTEQFF; CDR3 DNA: TGTGCCAGCAGCTTAGAACGGGGTACTGAGCAGTTCTTC
V gene: TRBV7-2; J gene: TRBJ2-1; clone size: -; D gene: -; CDR3 protein: CASSFSIGQSNEQFF; CDR3 DNA: TGTGCCAGCAGCTTTTCCATCGGACAGTCCAATGAGCAGTTCTTC
V gene: TRBV5-1; J gene: TRBJ1-2; clone size: -; D gene: -; CDR3 protein: CASSFRAANYGYTF; CDR3 DNA: TGCGCCAGCAGCTTCCGAGCTGCTAACTATGGCTACACCTTC
V gene: TRBV12-3/TRBV12-4; J gene: TRBJ2-2; clone size: -; D gene: -; CDR3 protein: CASSLIFYGELFF; CDR3 DNA: TGTGCCAGCAGTTTAATCTTCTACGGGGAGCTGTTTTTT
V gene: TRBV20-1; J gene: TRBJ1-2; clone size: -; D gene: -; CDR3 protein: CSASPTGANYGYTF; CDR3 DNA: TGCAGTGCTAGTCCGACAGGAGCTAACTATGGCTACACCTTC
V gene: TRBV24-1; J gene: TRBJ2-3; clone size: -; D gene: -; CDR3 protein: CATRGQDTDTQYF; CDR3 DNA: TGTGCCACCAGGGGGCAGGACACAGATACGCAGTATTTT
V gene: TRBV6-6; J gene: TRBJ1-6; clone size: -; D gene: TRBD1; CDR3 protein: CASSPEPFLNRGRIGGNNSPLHF; CDR3 DNA: TGTGCCAGCAGTCCCGAACCGTTTTTAAACAGGGGGCGCATAGGGGGGAATAATTCACCCCTCCACTTT
V gene: TRBV7-9; J gene: TRBJ2-1; clone size: -; D gene: -; CDR3 protein: CASSSPDSYNEQFF; CDR3 DNA: TGTGCCAGCAGCTCACCCGACAGCTACAATGAGCAGTTCTTC
V gene: TRBV6-5; J gene: TRBJ1-2; clone size: -; D gene: TRBD1; CDR3 protein: CASSYQWTGRGGYTF; CDR3 DNA: TGTGCCAGCAGTTACCAGTGGACAGGGCGGGGAGGCTACACCTTC
V gene: TRBV5-1; J gene: TRBJ2-1; clone size: -; D gene: TRBD1; CDR3 protein: CASSPAGQGAREQFF; CDR3 DNA: TGCGCCAGCAGCCCGGCCGGACAGGGGGCTCGTGAGCAGTTCTTC
V gene: TRBV29-1; J gene: TRBJ1-1; clone size: -; D gene: -; CDR3 protein: CSVAGGQGGNTEAFF; CDR3 DNA: TGCAGCGTGGCCGGGGGGCAGGGCGGGAACACTGAAGCTTTCTTT
V gene: TRBV5-1; J gene: TRBJ1-2; clone size: -; D gene: -; CDR3 protein: CASSPAGNYGYTF; CDR3 DNA: TGCGCCAGCAGCCCCGCGGGAAACTATGGCTACACCTTC
V gene: TRBV5-6; J gene: TRBJ2-6; clone size: -; D gene: -; CDR3 protein: CASSLRGGANVLTF; CDR3 DNA: TGTGCCAGCAGCTTGAGGGGTGGGGCCAACGTCCTGACTTTC
V gene: TRBV9; J gene: TRBJ2-2; clone size: once; D gene: -; CDR3 protein: CASSALGGTNTGELFF; CDR3 DNA: TGTGCCAGCAGCGCCTTAGGGGGAACGAACACCGGGGAGCTGTTTTTT
V gene: TRBV19; J gene: TRBJ2-1; clone size: -; D gene: TRBD2; CDR3 protein: CASSFISSSGGRGYNEQFF; CDR3 DNA: TGTGCCAGTAGCTTCATATCTTCTAGCGGGGGTCGTGGCTACAATGAGCAGTTCTTC
V gene: TRBV15; J gene: TRBJ1-5; clone size: few; D gene: TRBD1; CDR3 protein: CATSRDDRGYQPQHF; CDR3 DNA: TGTGCCACCAGCAGAGACGACAGGGGATATCAGCCCCAGCATTTT
V gene: TRBV19; J gene: TRBJ1-4; clone size: -; D gene: -; CDR3 protein: CASSYGNEKLFF; CDR3 DNA: TGTGCCAGTAGTTATGGCAATGAAAAACTGTTTTTT
V gene: TRBV6-2/TRBV6-3; J gene: TRBJ2-1; clone size: -; D gene: TRBD2; CDR3 protein: CASSYPSGGARNEQFF; CDR3 DNA: TGTGCCAGCAGTTACCCGAGCGGGGGGGCCCGGAATGAGCAGTTCTTC
V gene: TRBV19; J gene: TRBJ1-4; clone size: -; D gene: -; CDR3 protein: CASMQVGSNEKLFF; CDR3 DNA: TGTGCCAGTATGCAGGTTGGATCTAATGAAAAACTGTTTTTT
V gene: TRBV13; J gene: TRBJ1-6; clone size: -; D gene: TRBD1; CDR3 protein: CASSLGPRTGRNSPLHF; CDR3 DNA: TGTGCCAGCAGCTTAGGACCAAGGACAGGGAGGAATTCACCCCTCCACTTT
V gene: TRBV3-1/TRBV3-2; J gene: TRBJ2-1; clone size: -; D gene: TRBD2; CDR3 protein: CASSQDAGGRIYNEQFF; CDR3 DNA: TGTGCCAGCAGCCAAGATGCGGGGGGACGAATCTACAATGAGCAGTTCTTC
V gene: TRBV15; J gene: TRBJ1-5; clone size: -; D gene: -; CDR3 protein: CATATEGNQPQHF; CDR3 DNA: TGTGCAACTGCGACAGAGGGCAATCAGCCCCAGCATTTT
V gene: TRBV9; J gene: TRBJ1-1; clone size: few; D gene: -; CDR3 protein: CASSPEQGSTEAFF; CDR3 DNA: TGTGCCAGCAGCCCCGAACAGGGCTCCACTGAAGCTTTCTTT